This T cell receptor (beta chain) was sequenced in a study of PD-L1 blockade in urothelial cancer. Study in general: Analysis of blood occurred 3 weeks (second dose) and 6 weeks after treatment start. Peripheral blood specimens exhibited a median yield of around 140,000 T cells.

Worth noting for this clone: Its antigen is unidentified.

Study-wide results and caveats: At 3 weeks on treatment, tumor-associated clones expanded more with durable benefit. Below-median TCR clonality that was measured in pretreatment blood predicted better survival.

From germline, CDR1 is SGHAT and CDR2 FQNNGV. The CDR3 totals 14 residues. Deletions cut 7 bases from V and 7 bases from J, with 20 bases between. This table comes from immunoSEQ multiplex PCR, and its TCRdb copy is limited to in-frame clones, with some not included. Of roughly 27,000 clones in the sample, over 75% were seen once. The chain recombines TRBV11-2 with TRBJ2-7; D is perhaps TRBD2 (5 bases). The clonotype comes from a man aged 50-59 years with urothelial cancer. Sample: PBMCs, taken around atezolizumab (anti-PD-L1) treatment. The CDR3 nucleotides are TGTGCCAGCACCCTAGCCCTAGATCCGGGGGAGCAGTACTTC. Translating it yields CASTLALDPGEQYF.